Below, 24 T cell receptor beta chains from the same sample are listed, as sequenced in a study of T-cell memory formation after mild COVID-19. TCRdb processed the 5' RACE reads anew with MiXCR; each CDR3 protein has one entry. This table holds a few hundred thousand distinct CDR3 sequences, about 16% found once. Sequencing was done on a sample of PBMCs or a T cell subset sorted from them (not recorded which). These receptors all come from a man between 18 and 35 years old who had mild COVID-19 (a few samples of this study predate the infection). Cell type and time point are not known.

The chain is built from TRBV4-3 and TRBJ2-7; D is uncertain. V was cut by 0 bases and J by 0 bases, with 9 bases left in between. Germline V gene lookup returns CDR1 LGHNA and CDR2 YSLEER. The CDR3 covers 15 residues. CDR3 DNA: TGCGCCAGCAGCCAAGATCGTAGTAACTCCTACGAGCAGTACTTC. As protein: CASSQDRSNSYEQYF.

The chain uses TRBV30 and TRBJ1-5; no firm D call. This CDR3 region has 13 residues. Germline CDR1 and CDR2: GTSNPN and SVGIG (reference sequence). V lost 2 bases and J 2 bases, leaving 7 bases between the germline ends. CDR3 loop: CAWSSSGNQPQHF. The CDR3 DNA reads TGTGCCTGGAGTTCCTCGGGCAATCAGCCCCAGCATTTT.

This clonotype was recorded a few times. The V and J genes are TRBV20-1 and TRBJ2-3; D not resolved. The V gene's germline CDR1 is DFQATT and CDR2 SNEGSKA (reference sequence). The V end was cut by 4 bases, the J end by 6 bases, with 5 bases between. The CDR3 loop spans 10 amino acids. The CDR3 is CSANPDTQYF. The CDR3 bases are TGCAGTGCTAATCCGGATACGCAGTATTTT.

This clonotype was detected a few times. The chain uses TRBV7-9 and TRBJ2-2, with unresolved D. The germline gives CDR1 SEHNR, CDR2 FQNEAQ (reference sequence). There are 14 residues in the CDR3. V was clipped by 5 bases and J by 3 bases, with 10 bases between them. The CDR3: CASSRPTYTGELFF. The CDR3 bases are TGTGCCAGCAGCAGACCGACTTACACCGGGGAGCTGTTTTTT.

This chain joins TRBV7-2 and TRBJ2-7, with D perhaps matching TRBD1 or TRBD2 (5 bases each). Trimming took 1 base from V and 2 from J, leaving 12 bases between them. The V gene's germline CDR1 is SGHTA and CDR2 FQGNSA. This CDR3 contains 15 residues. This CDR3 is CASSLVTGRAYEQYF. CDR3 nucleotides: TGTGCCAGCAGCTTAGTGACGGGGCGTGCCTACGAGCAGTACTTC.

The chain has TRBV7-9 and TRBJ2-5, with 8 positions matching TRBD1. CDR3 length: 15 residues. The V segment lost 5 bases and the J segment 5 bases; nucleotides outside the gene matches: 10. Looked up from germline, CDR1 is SEHNR and CDR2 is FQNEAQ (reference sequence). CDR3 in amino acids: CASSPGTGRRETQYF. The DNA of the CDR3 is TGTGCCAGCAGCCCCGGGACAGGCCGTCGGGAGACCCAGTACTTC.

A remark on this clonotype: At one of its ends the junction is not consistent with the germline gene, which may arise from a read error. V is TRBV10-3 and J is TRBJ2-5; 7 bases align to TRBD1. Per germline, CDR1 ENHRY and CDR2 SYGVKD. This CDR3 contains 14 residues. The CDR3, as DNA: TGTGCCATCAGGGAGACAGGGTCAGGAGAGACCCACTACTTC. This encodes CAIRETGSGETHYF.

This clonotype was seen a few times. The chain is built from TRBV7-2 and TRBJ2-3; D is undetermined. CDR3 length: 14 amino acids. Germline V gene lookup returns CDR1 SGHTA and CDR2 FQGNSA. Trimming shortened V by 6 bases and J by 0 bases, and 10 bases separated the two germline ends. The CDR3 reads CASRLAASTDTQYF. CDR3 sequence (DNA): TGTGCCAGCAGGCTCGCGGCAAGCACAGATACGCAGTATTTT.

In this sample, this clonotype turned up many times. V is TRBV7-2 and J is TRBJ1-1, with D unresolved. Germline CDR1 and CDR2: SGHTA and FQGNSA. Between the trimmed V and J ends, which lost 5 bases and 6 bases, there was a span of 10 bases. The CDR3 has 12 amino acids. The CDR3 loop is CASSLRGAEAFF. CDR3 DNA sequence: TGTGCCAGCAGCCTTCGGGGAGCTGAAGCTTTCTTT.

The chain couples TRBV12-5 to TRBJ2-3; tentatively, D is TRBD1 or TRBD2 (5 bases each). CDR3 length equals 13 residues. Between the trimmed V and J ends, which lost 6 bases and 4 bases, there was a span of 11 bases. CDR1 and CDR2 from the germline V gene are LGHNT and FRNRAP. This chain's CDR3 is CASGYGAPDTQYF. CDR3 in DNA: TGTGCTAGTGGCTACGGGGCCCCAGATACGCAGTATTTT.

In its sample, this clonotype was seen a few times. The rearrangement uses TRBV20-1 and TRBJ1-1, with D perhaps matching TRBD1 (6 bases). The germline V gene has CDR1 DFQATT and CDR2 SNEGSKA (reference sequence). Deletions cut 4 bases from V and 3 bases from J, with 12 bases between. The CDR3 length is 13 residues. Here the CDR3 reads CSAKTGHYTEAFF. The CDR3 region has the DNA TGCAGTGCTAAGACGGGACACTACACTGAAGCTTTCTTT.

The rearrangement links TRBV18 to TRBJ2-5; 10 bases match TRBD2. Germline CDR1 KGHSH, CDR2 LQKENI. This CDR3 has 16 residues. With V trimmed by 3 bases and J by 7 bases, 11 bases remained unmatched. The CDR3 coding sequence is TGTGCCAGCTCACCTACTAGCGGGGCACCTGTGGCGACCCAGTACTTC. Protein sequence: CASSPTSGAPVATQYF.

The table lists this clonotype with a few counts. The chain links TRBV10-3 to TRBJ2-1; 11 nucleotides match TRBD1. The CDR3 length is 13 residues. Unmatched junction bases numbered 5, after V lost 9 bases and J lost 7 bases. Germline CDR1 ENHRY, CDR2 SYGVKD. The CDR3 loop reads CAIGQGATNEQFF. In DNA form, the CDR3 reads TGTGCCATAGGACAGGGGGCGACGAATGAGCAGTTCTTC.

This chain uses TRBV20-1 with TRBJ2-1; perhaps TRBD2 as D (6 bases). CDR3 length: 13 amino acids. Germline V gene sequence: CDR1 DFQATT, CDR2 SNEGSKA (reference sequence). V dropped 5 bases and J dropped 5 bases, with 13 bases sitting between them. CDR3 DNA: TGCAGTGCTCCCGGGACTGGAGACAATGAGCAGTTCTTC. Translation: CSAPGTGDNEQFF.

This chain connects TRBV29-1 to TRBJ2-3, with D hard to call. The length of the CDR3 is 12 residues. Germline-derived CDR1 and CDR2 are SQVTM and ANQGSEA. Trimming left V 6 bases short and J 4 bases short, with 11 bases between. The CDR3 DNA sequence: TGCAGCGTCGACTTCAGGCCAGATACGCAGTATTTT. Translating it yields CSVDFRPDTQYF.

This clonotype was detected a few times. V and J are TRBV3-2 and TRBJ2-4; TRBD1, the table's D call, lacks a check against the DNA. TRBV3-2 is assigned pseudogene status. CDR3 length equals 15 residues. Written as DNA, the CDR3 is TGTGCCAGCAGCCAAGGAGAAGGGGTCAAAAACATTCAGTACTTC. Amino acid sequence: CASSQGEGVKNIQYF.

V gene TRBV5-1 combines with J gene TRBJ1-1; 9 bases align to TRBD1. The V segment lost 4 bases and the J segment 1 base; nucleotides outside the gene matches: 8. This CDR3 is 16 amino acids long. In germline, CDR1 is SGHRS, CDR2 YFSETQ. CDR3 loop: CASSNRDREWNTEAFF. The DNA of the CDR3 is TGCGCCAGCAGCAACCGGGACAGGGAATGGAACACTGAAGCTTTCTTT.

This clonotype has at least ten counts. This chain uses TRBV30 with TRBJ2-2; D gene ambiguous. The germline gives CDR1 GTSNPN, CDR2 SVGIG (reference sequence). CDR3 length: 13 amino acids. V lost 0 bases and J 4 bases, leaving 6 bases between the germline ends. The CDR3 protein is CAWSVVSTGELFF. For the CDR3, the DNA is TGTGCCTGGAGTGTAGTAAGCACCGGGGAGCTGTTTTTT.

This clonotype occurred a few times. The V and J genes are TRBV6-1 and TRBJ2-2; no clear D. V lost 6 bases and J 0 bases, leaving 8 bases between the germline ends. The germline V gene has CDR1 MNHNS and CDR2 SASEGT. This CDR3 spans 14 amino acids. This CDR3 is CASRVRPNTGELFF. CDR3 sequence (DNA): TGTGCCAGCAGGGTACGGCCGAACACCGGGGAGCTGTTTTTT.

This clonotype has just a few counts. This chain joins TRBV7-9 and TRBJ2-3, with TRBD2 matching over 7 bases. Germline V gene data show CDR1 as SEHNR and CDR2 as FQNEAQ (reference sequence). This CDR3 has 15 residues. V shed 4 bases and J 4 bases; nucleotides not matched to a gene: 8. CDR3 residues: CASSSDTLAPDTQYF. As DNA, the CDR3 is TGTGCCAGCAGCTCGGATACACTAGCGCCAGATACGCAGTATTTT.

This clonotype was seen a handful of times. CDR3 sequence reads: CASSAFDRVITDTQYF. For the CDR3, the DNA is TGTGCCAGCAGTGCGTTTGACAGGGTGATCACAGATACGCAGTATTTT. The rearrangement uses TRBV2 and TRBJ2-3, with TRBD1 matching over 7 bases. The trim removed 4 bases at V and 2 bases at J, leaving 9 bases unmatched. Germline CDR1 is SNHLY and CDR2 is FYNNEI. The CDR3 runs to 16 residues.

This chain connects TRBV24-1 to TRBJ2-1; weak D call: TRBD1 (5 bases). This CDR3 contains 12 residues. The ends were cut back, 0 bases at V and 13 bases at J, with 9 bases in the middle. Germline assignment: CDR1 KGHDR and CDR2 SFDVKD. In nucleotides, the CDR3 is TGTGCCACCAGTGATTTGGGCAGGGAACAGTTCTTC. Translation: CATSDLGREQFF.

This clonotype turned up a few times. V gene TRBV20-1 combines with J gene TRBJ2-3; 7 bases agree with TRBD1. From germline, CDR1 is DFQATT and CDR2 SNEGSKA (reference sequence). J gave up 3 bases and V 4 bases, and 4 bases lay outside the gene matches. The CDR3 totals 13 residues. The CDR3 loop reads CSATGDSTDTQYF. For the CDR3, the DNA is TGCAGTGCTACCGGGGACAGTACAGATACGCAGTATTTT.

CDR3 coding DNA: TGTGCCAGCAGCTGGAGCGGGGGGACAGATACGCAGTATTTT. It translates to CASSWSGGTDTQYF. The chain couples TRBV7-9 to TRBJ2-3; TRBD2 matches 9 bases. After removal of 4 bases from V and 3 bases from J, the junction contained 2 bases not matched to a gene. This CDR3 comprises 14 residues. Germline V gives CDR1 SEHNR, CDR2 FQNEAQ (reference sequence).